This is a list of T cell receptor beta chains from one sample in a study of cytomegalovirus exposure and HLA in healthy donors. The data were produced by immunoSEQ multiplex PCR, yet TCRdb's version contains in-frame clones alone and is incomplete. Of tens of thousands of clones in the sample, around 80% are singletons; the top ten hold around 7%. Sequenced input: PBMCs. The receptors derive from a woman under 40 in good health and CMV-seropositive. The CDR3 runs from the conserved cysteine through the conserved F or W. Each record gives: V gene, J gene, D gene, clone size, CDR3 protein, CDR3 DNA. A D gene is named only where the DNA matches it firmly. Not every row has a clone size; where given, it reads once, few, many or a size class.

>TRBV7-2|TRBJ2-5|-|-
CASSLNIGVRETQYF
TGTGCCAGCAGCCTAAATATAGGGGTACGGGAGACCCAGTACTTC
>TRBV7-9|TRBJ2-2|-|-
CATVLKDSGANTGELFF
TGTGCCACCGTTCTTAAAGATTCCGGGGCGAACACCGGGGAGCTGTTTTTT
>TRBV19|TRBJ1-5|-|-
CASSITVNQPQHF
TGTGCCAGTAGTATCACAGTCAATCAGCCCCAGCATTTT
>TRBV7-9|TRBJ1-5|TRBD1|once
CASSIGTGGEGNQPQHF
TGTGCCAGCAGCATAGGGACAGGGGGCGAGGGCAATCAGCCCCAGCATTTT
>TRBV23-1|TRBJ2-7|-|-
CASGERTGVSPGGSYEQYF
TGCGCCAGCGGTGAAAGGACAGGGGTCTCGCCGGGAGGGTCCTACGAGCAGTACTTC
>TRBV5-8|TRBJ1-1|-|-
CASSYQGWTEAFF
TGTGCCAGCAGCTACCAGGGTTGGACTGAAGCTTTCTTT
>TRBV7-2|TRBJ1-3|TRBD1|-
CASSSGTGKGNTIYF
TGTGCCAGCAGCTCCGGGACAGGGAAGGGAAACACCATATATTTT
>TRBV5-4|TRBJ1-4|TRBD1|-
CASSFTGGGEKLFF
TGTGCCAGCAGCTTTACAGGGGGCGGTGAAAAACTGTTTTTT
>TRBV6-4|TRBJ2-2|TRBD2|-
CASSEASGSTGELFF
TGTGCCAGCAGTGAGGCTAGCGGGAGCACCGGGGAGCTGTTTTTT
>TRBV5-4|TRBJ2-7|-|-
CASSPPGPSTYEQYF
TGTGCCAGCAGCCCCCCAGGGCCCTCGACTTACGAGCAGTACTTC
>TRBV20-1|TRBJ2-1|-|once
CSAAGNEQFF
TGCAGTGCTGCGGGTAATGAGCAGTTCTTC
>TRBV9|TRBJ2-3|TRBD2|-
CASSFSHTSTLSGRKTDTQYF
TGTGCCAGCAGCTTCAGTCACACAAGCACGCTTAGCGGGAGGAAGACAGATACGCAGTATTTT
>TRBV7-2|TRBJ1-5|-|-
CASSLAPRANQPQHF
TGTGCCAGCAGCTTAGCGCCCAGGGCCAATCAGCCCCAGCATTTT
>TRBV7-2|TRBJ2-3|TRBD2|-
CASSSRSGRRTDTQYF
TGTGCCAGCAGCTCCCGAAGCGGGAGAAGAACAGATACGCAGTATTTT